This T cell receptor (beta chain) derives from a study of T cells in Graves' hyperthyroidism and ophthalmopathy. This CDR3 contains 14 residues. V lost 3 bases and J lost 0, with 6 bases in between. Germline-derived CDR1 and CDR2 are SNHLY and FYNNEI. Amplified TCR beta CDR3 regions derived from RNA transcripts. A set of HTBI primers served as the primers for a first-round RT-PCR of the TCR CDR3. TCRdb re-called the multiplex PCR reads through MiXCR, storing one row per CDR3 protein. The sample yields almost 600,000 distinct CDR3 sequences, around 45% seen once. Findings of the study overall: Most thyroid clonotypes expanded above 0.001 were also detected in blood.

With regard to this clonotype: No antigen is known for it.

Patients aged 18 to 65 with hyperthyroidism were newly diagnosed, with duration under 2 months. Exclusion criteria comprised uncontrolled infection, other autoimmune disease, pregnancy or lactation. V gene TRBV2 combines with J gene TRBJ2-1, with D possibly being TRBD2 (6 bases). The sequenced sample was peripheral blood or thyroid tissue (not recorded which). This TCR was recovered from a woman aged 18-29 years with Graves' hyperthyroidism. The CDR3 loop reads CASSEGGSYNEQFF. The CDR3 DNA follows: TGTGCCAGCAGTGAGGGGGGCTCCTACAATGAGCAGTTCTTC. Full variable domain (outside the CDR3, taken from reference TRBV2 and TRBJ2-1): EPEVTQTPSHQVTQMGQEVILRCVPISNHLYFYWYRQILGQKVEFLVSFYNNEISEKSEIFDDQFSVERPDGSNFTLKIRSTKLEDSAMYFCASSEGGSYNEQFFGPGTRLTVL.